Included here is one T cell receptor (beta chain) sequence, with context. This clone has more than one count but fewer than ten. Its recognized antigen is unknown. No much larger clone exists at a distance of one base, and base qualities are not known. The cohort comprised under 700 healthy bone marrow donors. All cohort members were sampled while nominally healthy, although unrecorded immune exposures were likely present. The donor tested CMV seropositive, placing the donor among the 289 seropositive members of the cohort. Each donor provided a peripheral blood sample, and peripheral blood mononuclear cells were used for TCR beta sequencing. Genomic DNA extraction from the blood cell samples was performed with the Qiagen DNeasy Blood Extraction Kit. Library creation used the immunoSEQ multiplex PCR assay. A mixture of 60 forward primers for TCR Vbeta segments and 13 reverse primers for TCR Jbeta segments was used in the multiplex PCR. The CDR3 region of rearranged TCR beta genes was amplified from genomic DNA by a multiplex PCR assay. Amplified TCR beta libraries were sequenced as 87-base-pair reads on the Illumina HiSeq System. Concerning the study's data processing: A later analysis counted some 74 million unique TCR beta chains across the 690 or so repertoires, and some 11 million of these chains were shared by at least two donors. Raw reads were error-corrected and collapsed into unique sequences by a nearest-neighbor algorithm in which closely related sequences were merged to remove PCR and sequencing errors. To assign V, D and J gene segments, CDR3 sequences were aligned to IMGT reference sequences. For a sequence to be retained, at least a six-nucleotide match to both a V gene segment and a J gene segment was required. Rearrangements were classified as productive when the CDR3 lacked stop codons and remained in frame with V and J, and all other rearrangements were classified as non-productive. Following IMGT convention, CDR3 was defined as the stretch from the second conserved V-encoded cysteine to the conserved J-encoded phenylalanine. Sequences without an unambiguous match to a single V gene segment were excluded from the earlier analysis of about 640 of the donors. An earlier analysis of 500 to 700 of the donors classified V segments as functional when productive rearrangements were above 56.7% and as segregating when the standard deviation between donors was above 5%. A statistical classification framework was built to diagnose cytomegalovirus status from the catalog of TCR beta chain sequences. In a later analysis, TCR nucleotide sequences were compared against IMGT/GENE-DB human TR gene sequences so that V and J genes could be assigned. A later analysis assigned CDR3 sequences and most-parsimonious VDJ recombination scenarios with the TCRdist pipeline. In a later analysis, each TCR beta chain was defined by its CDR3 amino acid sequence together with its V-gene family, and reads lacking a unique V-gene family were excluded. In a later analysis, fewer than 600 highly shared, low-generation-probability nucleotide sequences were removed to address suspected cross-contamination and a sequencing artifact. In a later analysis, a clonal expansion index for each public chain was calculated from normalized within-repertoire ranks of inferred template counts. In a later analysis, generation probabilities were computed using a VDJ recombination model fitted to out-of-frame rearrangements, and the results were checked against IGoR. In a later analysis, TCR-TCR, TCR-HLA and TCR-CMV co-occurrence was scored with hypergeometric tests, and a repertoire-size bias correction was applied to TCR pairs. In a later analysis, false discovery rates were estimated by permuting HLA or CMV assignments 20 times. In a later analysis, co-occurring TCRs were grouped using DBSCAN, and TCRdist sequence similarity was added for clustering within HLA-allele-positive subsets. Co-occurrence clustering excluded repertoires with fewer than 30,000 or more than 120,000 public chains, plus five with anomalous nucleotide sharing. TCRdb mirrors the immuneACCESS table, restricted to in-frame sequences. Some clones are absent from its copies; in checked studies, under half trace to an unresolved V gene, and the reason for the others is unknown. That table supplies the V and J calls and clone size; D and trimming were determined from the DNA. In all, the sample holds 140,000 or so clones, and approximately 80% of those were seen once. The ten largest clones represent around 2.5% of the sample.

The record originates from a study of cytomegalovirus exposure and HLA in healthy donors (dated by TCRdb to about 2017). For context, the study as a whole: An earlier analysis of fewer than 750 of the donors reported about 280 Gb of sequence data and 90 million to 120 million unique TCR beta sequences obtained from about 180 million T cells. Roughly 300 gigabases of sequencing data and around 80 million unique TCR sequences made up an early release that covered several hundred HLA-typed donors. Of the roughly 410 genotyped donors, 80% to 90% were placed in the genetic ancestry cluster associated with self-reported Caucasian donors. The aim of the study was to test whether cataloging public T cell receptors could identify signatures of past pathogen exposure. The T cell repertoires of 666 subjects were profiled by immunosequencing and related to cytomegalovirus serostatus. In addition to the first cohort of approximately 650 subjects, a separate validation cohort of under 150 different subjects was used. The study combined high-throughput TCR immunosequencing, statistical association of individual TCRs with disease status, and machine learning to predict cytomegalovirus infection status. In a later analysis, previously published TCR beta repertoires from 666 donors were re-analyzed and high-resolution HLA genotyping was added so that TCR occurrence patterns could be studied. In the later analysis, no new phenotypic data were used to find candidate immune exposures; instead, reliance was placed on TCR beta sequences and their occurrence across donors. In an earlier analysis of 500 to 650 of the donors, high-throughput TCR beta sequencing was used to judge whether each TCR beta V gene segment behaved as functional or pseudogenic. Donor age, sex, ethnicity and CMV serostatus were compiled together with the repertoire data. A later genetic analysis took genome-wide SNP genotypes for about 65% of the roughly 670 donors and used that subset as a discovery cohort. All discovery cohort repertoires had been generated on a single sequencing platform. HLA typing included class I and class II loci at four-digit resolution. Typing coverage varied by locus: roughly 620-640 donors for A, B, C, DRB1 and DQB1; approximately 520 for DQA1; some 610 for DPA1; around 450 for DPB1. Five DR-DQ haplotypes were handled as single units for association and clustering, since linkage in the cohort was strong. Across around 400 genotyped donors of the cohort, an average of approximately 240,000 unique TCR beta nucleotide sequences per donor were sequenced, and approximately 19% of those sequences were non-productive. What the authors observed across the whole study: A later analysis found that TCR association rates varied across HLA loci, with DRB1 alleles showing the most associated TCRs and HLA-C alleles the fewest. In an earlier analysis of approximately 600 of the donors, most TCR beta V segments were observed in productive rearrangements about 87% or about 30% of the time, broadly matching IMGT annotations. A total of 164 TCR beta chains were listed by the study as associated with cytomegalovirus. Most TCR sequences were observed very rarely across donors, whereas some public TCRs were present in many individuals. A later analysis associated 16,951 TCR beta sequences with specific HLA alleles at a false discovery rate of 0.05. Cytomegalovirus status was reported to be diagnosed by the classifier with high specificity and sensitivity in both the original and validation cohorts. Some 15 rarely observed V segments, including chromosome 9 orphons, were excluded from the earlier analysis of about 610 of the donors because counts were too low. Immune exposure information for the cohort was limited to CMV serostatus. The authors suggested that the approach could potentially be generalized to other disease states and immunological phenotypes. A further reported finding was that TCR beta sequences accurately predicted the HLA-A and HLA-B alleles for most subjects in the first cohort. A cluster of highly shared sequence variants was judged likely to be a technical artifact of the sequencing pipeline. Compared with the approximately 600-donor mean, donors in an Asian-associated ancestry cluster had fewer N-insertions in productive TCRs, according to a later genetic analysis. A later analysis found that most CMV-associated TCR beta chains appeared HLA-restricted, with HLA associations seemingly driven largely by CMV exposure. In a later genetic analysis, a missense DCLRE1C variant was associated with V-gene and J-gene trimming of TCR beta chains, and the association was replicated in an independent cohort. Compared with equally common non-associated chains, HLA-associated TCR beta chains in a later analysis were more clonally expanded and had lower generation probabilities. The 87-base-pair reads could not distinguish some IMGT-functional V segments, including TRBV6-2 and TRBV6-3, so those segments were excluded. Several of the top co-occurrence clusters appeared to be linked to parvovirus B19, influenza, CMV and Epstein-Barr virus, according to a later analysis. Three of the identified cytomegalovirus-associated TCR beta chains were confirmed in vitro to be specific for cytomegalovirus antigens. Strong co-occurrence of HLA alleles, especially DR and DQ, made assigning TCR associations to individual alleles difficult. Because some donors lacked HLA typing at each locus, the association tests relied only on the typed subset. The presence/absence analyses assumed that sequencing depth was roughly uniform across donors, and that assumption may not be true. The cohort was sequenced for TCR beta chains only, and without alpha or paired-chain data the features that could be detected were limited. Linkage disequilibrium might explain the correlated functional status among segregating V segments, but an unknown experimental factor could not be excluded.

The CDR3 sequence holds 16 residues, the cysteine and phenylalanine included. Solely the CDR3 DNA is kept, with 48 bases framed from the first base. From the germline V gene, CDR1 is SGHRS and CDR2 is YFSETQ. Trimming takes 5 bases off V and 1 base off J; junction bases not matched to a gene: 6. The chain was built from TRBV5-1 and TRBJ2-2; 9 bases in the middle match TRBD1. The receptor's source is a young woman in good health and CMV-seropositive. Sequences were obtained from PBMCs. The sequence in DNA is TGCGCCAGCAGTCCTACAGGGGGCCTGAACACCGGGGAGCTGTTTTTT. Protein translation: CASSPTGGLNTGELFF. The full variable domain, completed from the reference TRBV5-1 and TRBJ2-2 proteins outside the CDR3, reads KAGVTQTPRYLIKTRGQQVTLSCSPISGHRSVSWYQQTPGQGLQFLFEYFSETQRNKGNFPGRFSGRQFSNSRSEMNVSTLELGDSALYLCASSPTGGLNTGELFFGEGSRLTVL.